The 10 T cell receptor beta chains presented below share a single source sample, sequenced in a study of OX40 agonist ivuxolimab in advanced cancers. Some clones are missing from TCRdb's copy, which holds only in-frame ones; the method was immunoSEQ multiplex PCR. The sample has fewer than 100,000 clones, approximately 91% seen once. The sample consisted of CD4+ or CD8+ T cells sorted from blood, taken in a trial of the OX40 agonist ivuxolimab. The receptors derive from an adult with an advanced solid tumor such as melanoma, head and neck, liver or kidney cancer.

The rearrangement joins TRBV7-6 to TRBJ2-2; 7 nucleotides align to TRBD1. CDR3 length: 14 amino acids. Germline assignment: CDR1 SGHVS and CDR2 FNYEAQ. The trim removed 4 bases at V and 5 bases at J, leaving 4 bases unmatched. Here the CDR3 DNA reads TGTGCCAGCAGCTCTCCAGGGGGAACCGGGGAGCTGTTTTTT. Its translation is CASSSPGGTGELFF.

This chain joins TRBV19 and TRBJ1-1; 7 bases agree with TRBD1. CDR1 and CDR2 from the germline V gene are LNHDA and SQIVND (reference sequence). The CDR3 contains 14 residues. The junction had 5 bases not matched to a gene; V was cut back by 5 bases and J by 2 bases. Here the CDR3 reads CASSFRTGNTEAFF. CDR3 nucleotides: TGTGCCAGTAGTTTCCGGACAGGCAACACTGAAGCTTTCTTT. Based on the CDR3 plus reference TRBV19 and TRBJ1-1, the full variable domain is DGGITQSPKYLFRKEGQNVTLSCEQNLNHDAMYWYRQDPGQGLRLIYYSQIVNDFQKGDIAEGYSVSREKKESFPLTVTSAQKNPTAFYLCASSFRTGNTEAFFGQGTRLTVV.

Details on this clone: The same CDR3 is also encoded by other DNA sequences in this sample. The rearrangement links TRBV18 to TRBJ2-5; D gene ambiguous. The V end lost 3 bases, the J end lost 2 bases, and 4 bases lay between the germline ends. This CDR3 spans 12 amino acids. CDR1 and CDR2 (germline): KGHSH, LQKENI. DNA for the CDR3: TGTGCCAGCTCACCCCCTCAAGAGACCCAGTACTTC. It translates to CASSPPQETQYF.

V is TRBV13 and J is TRBJ1-6; D remains unclear. The CDR3 loop spans 15 amino acids. Deletions cut 7 bases from V and 7 bases from J, with 17 bases between. Germline-derived CDR1 and CDR2 are PRHDT and FYEKMQ (reference sequence). CDR3 protein: CASTLGQLNNSPLHF. The CDR3, as DNA: TGTGCCAGCACCTTGGGTCAGCTAAACAATTCACCCCTCCACTTT.

The chain links TRBV5-1 to TRBJ2-5, with TRBD1 matching over 7 bases. J was trimmed by 5 bases and V by 2 bases; bases with no gene match: 6. Germline V gives CDR1 SGHRS, CDR2 YFSETQ. CDR3 length: 14 residues. This chain's CDR3 is CASSLDRVMETQYF. The CDR3 bases are TGCGCCAGCAGCTTAGACAGGGTAATGGAGACCCAGTACTTC.

The chain is built from TRBV6-6 and TRBJ1-1, with 12 bases aligning to TRBD1. The CDR3 length is 16 residues. In germline, CDR1 is MNHNY, CDR2 SVGAGI (reference sequence). V was clipped by 7 bases and J by 1 base; unmatched bases: 7. The CDR3 DNA follows: TGTGCCAGCAACAACCGGGACAGGGGGCGGAACACTGAAGCTTTCTTT. Translation: CASNNRDRGRNTEAFF.

The J gene is TRBJ2-7, the V gene TRBV28; TRBD1 matches at 8 bases. From germline, CDR1 is MDHEN and CDR2 SYDVKM. The junction had 9 bases not matched to a gene; V was cut back by 6 bases and J by 2 bases. The CDR3 is 15 residues long. The CDR3 nucleotides read TGTGCCAGCAGCTCGACAGGGGTAGTAACCTACGAGCAGTACTTC. Amino acids: CASSSTGVVTYEQYF. Looking up the rest from reference TRBV28 and TRBJ2-7 gives the full variable domain: DVKVTQSSRYLVKRTGEKVFLECVQDMDHENMFWYRQDPGLGLRLIYFSYDVKMKEKGDIPEGYSVSREKKERFSLILESASTNQTSMYLCASSSTGVVTYEQYFGPGTRLTVT.

The genes are TRBV30 and TRBJ1-1; 7 nucleotides line up with TRBD1. The CDR3 contains 15 residues. Germline CDR1 and CDR2: GTSNPN and SVGIG (reference sequence). CDR3 DNA: TGTGCTACATACCGGGACAGAACAATGAACACTGAAGCTTTCTTT. Encoded protein: CATYRDRTMNTEAFF.

CDR3: CASSLSGTGTDTQYF. CDR3 coding DNA: TGTGCCAGCAGCTTATCCGGGACAGGCACAGATACGCAGTATTTT. The chain links TRBV7-6 to TRBJ2-3; 7 bases match TRBD1. Germline V gene lookup returns CDR1 SGHVS and CDR2 FNYEAQ. Trimming took 2 bases from V and 1 from J; bases not matched to a gene: 3. The length of the CDR3 is 15 residues.

The chain carries TRBV28 and TRBJ2-2; D ambiguous. This CDR3 region has 13 residues. Between the trimmed V and J ends, which lost 4 bases and 8 bases, there was a span of 11 bases. Germline values: CDR1 MDHEN, CDR2 SYDVKM. CDR3 sequence: CASSYPGRGELFF. CDR3 nucleotide sequence: TGTGCCAGCAGTTACCCCGGAAGAGGGGAGCTGTTTTTT.